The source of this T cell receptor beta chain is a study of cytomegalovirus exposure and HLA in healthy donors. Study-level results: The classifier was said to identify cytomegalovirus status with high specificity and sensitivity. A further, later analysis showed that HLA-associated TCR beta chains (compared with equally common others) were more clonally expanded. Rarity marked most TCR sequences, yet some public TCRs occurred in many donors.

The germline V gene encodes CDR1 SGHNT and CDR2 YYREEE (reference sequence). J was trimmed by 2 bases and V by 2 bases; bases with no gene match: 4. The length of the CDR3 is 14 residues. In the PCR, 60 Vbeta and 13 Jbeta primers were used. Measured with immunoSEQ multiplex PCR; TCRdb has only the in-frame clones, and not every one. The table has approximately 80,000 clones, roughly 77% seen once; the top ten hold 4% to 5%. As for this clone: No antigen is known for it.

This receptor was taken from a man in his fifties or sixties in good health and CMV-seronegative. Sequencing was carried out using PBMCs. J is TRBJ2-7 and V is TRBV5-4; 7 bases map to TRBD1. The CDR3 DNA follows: TGTGCCAGCAGCTTAAACAGGGGAACCTACGAGCAGTACTTC. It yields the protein CASSLNRGTYEQYF.